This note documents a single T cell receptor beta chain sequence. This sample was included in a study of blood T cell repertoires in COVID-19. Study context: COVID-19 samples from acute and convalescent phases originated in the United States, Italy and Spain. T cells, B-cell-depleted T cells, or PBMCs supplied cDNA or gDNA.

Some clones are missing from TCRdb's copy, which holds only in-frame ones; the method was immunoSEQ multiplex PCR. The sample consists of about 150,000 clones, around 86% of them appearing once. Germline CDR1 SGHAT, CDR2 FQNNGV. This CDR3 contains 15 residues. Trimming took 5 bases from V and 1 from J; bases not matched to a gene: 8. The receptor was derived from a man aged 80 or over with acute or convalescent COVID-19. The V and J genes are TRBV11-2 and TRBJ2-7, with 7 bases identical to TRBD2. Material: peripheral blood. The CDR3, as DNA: TGTGCCAGCAGCGTAAGCGGGGCCTCGTCCTACGAGCAGTACTTC. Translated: CASSVSGASSYEQYF. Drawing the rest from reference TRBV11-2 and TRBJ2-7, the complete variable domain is EAGVAQSPRYKIIEKRQSVAFWCNPISGHATLYWYQQILGQGPKLLIQFQNNGVVDDSQLPKDRFSAERLKGVDSTLKIQPAKLEDSAVYLCASSVSGASSYEQYFGPGTRLTVT.